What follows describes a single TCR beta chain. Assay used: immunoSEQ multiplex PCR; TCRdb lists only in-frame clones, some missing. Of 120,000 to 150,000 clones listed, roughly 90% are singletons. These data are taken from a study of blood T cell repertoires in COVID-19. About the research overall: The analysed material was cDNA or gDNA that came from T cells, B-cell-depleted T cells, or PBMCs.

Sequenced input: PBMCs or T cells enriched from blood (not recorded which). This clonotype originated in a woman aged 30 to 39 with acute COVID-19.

CDR3 bases: TGTGCCAGCAACTGGGGCGGAGCTAATGAAAAACTGTTTTTT. The encoded protein is CASNWGGANEKLFF. This sequence joins TRBV2 and TRBJ1-4; weak D call: TRBD1 (5 bases). CDR3 length equals 14 residues. Between the trimmed V and J ends, which lost 7 bases and 3 bases, there was a span of 12 bases. Germline CDR1 and CDR2: SNHLY and FYNNEI.